What follows are 2 T cell receptor beta chains derived from one specimen sequenced in a study of shared clonotypes between healthy human individuals. Profiling relied on immunoSEQ multiplex PCR, and the TCRdb table lists in-frame clones only, not all of them. Found here are some 2.1 million clones, 85% to 95% of them singletons; the top ten hold around 0.13%. Input material: naive CD4+ T cells sorted from blood. Subset noted: CD45RA+ positively selected. Every receptor here comes from a man aged 18 to 35 in good health.

The V and J genes are TRBV29-1 and TRBJ2-1; 9 bases are a match to TRBD2. Germline V gives CDR1 SQVTM, CDR2 ANQGSEA. CDR3 size: 15 residues. V gave up 2 bases and J gave up 6 bases; unmatched junction bases: 8. CDR3 DNA sequence: TGCAGCGTTGAATTAGCGGGAGTTCCTCCCAATGAGCAGTTCTTC. This gives the protein CSVELAGVPPNEQFF.

CDR3: CASSQPTSGRPEQFF. The CDR3 bases are TGCGCCAGCAGCCAACCCACTAGCGGGAGGCCGGAGCAGTTCTTC. The chain uses TRBV4-3 and TRBJ2-1, with 12 bases that match TRBD2. The CDR3 is 15 amino acids. Germline V lookup: CDR1 LGHNA, CDR2 YSLEER. J gave up 10 bases and V 2 bases, and 6 bases lay outside the gene matches.